The 25 T cell receptor beta chains presented below share a single source sample, sequenced in a study of T cells in Graves' hyperthyroidism and ophthalmopathy. Using RNA transcripts as the source, TCR beta CDR3 regions were amplified. First-round RT-PCR targeting the TCR CDR3 was performed with the HTBI primer set. TCRdb analysed the multiplex PCR reads with MiXCR anew, one entry per CDR3 protein. The sample records fewer than 600,000 distinct CDR3 sequences, 12% to 15% being singletons. What was sequenced was blood. These receptors all come from a woman in her 40s with Graves' hyperthyroidism.

This clonotype has ten or more counts. The chain employs TRBV20-1 and TRBJ2-7; 8 bases fit TRBD2. This CDR3 comprises 15 residues. The V gene's germline CDR1 is DFQATT and CDR2 SNEGSKA (reference sequence). The ends lost 6 bases at V and 0 bases at J; junction bases unmatched: 10. The CDR3 DNA is TGCAGTGCCCCTTGGGCTAGCGGGCTCTCCTACGAGCAGTACTTC. Translated, it gives CSAPWASGLSYEQYF.

This clonotype was seen at least ten times. The genes are TRBV7-9 and TRBJ2-5; no reliable D call. The V and J ends lost 3 bases and 1 base respectively, with 9 bases between them. Germline CDR1 SEHNR, CDR2 FQNEAQ (reference sequence). The CDR3 spans 14 residues. CDR3 residues: CASSLVDGQETQYF. The CDR3 DNA follows: TGTGCCAGCAGCTTGGTTGATGGCCAAGAGACCCAGTACTTC.

This clonotype was counted ten times or more. The chain joins TRBV3-1 to TRBJ1-3; D is unclear. This CDR3 region has 12 residues. Germline values: CDR1 LGHDT, CDR2 YNNKEL (reference sequence). V lost 4 bases and J lost 0, with 1 base in between. CDR3 bases: TGTGCCAGCAGCCCCTCTGGAAACACCATATATTTT. The encoded protein is CASSPSGNTIYF.

The sample holds many counts of this clonotype. The rearrangement uses TRBV20-1 and TRBJ1-1; D not resolved. The germline CDR1 and CDR2 sequences are DFQATT and SNEGSKA (reference sequence). The CDR3 consists of 13 residues. Trimming left V 0 bases short and J 0 bases short, with 5 bases between. CDR3 nucleotide sequence: TGCAGTGCTAGAGATAGAGTGAACACTGAAGCTTTCTTT. Translation: CSARDRVNTEAFF.

This clonotype was picked up many times. The gene calls are TRBV2 and TRBJ1-2; D is perhaps TRBD1 (5 bases). Germline V lookup: CDR1 SNHLY, CDR2 FYNNEI. This CDR3 has 14 amino acids. V lost 3 bases to trimming and J lost 3 bases, with 11 bases between them. The CDR3 spells CASSDLGTDYGYTF. DNA of the CDR3: TGTGCCAGCAGTGATCTTGGGACTGACTATGGCTACACCTTC.

Many counts were recorded for this clonotype. This rearrangement joins TRBV6-1 to TRBJ2-1, with TRBD1 matching over 8 bases. There are 16 residues in the CDR3. The germline V gene encodes CDR1 MNHNS and CDR2 SASEGT. With V trimmed by 2 bases and J by 3 bases, 6 bases remained unmatched. The CDR3 region has the DNA TGTGCCAGCAGTGAACCCGACAGGGGACTCTACAATGAGCAGTTCTTC. Translation gives CASSEPDRGLYNEQFF.

The V call is TRBV6-1, the J call TRBJ1-2, with D maybe TRBD1 (5 bases). The CDR3 runs 12 residues. In germline, CDR1 is MNHNS, CDR2 SASEGT. V lost 6 bases and J lost 6, with 11 bases in between. The CDR3 spells CASSSMTDGYTF. CDR3 bases: TGTGCCAGCAGCTCGATGACAGATGGCTACACCTTC.

This chain connects TRBV6-1 to TRBJ2-3; 8 bases map to TRBD1. Losses at the gene ends were 6 bases for V and 3 bases for J; bases not matched to a gene: 17. CDR1 MNHNS and CDR2 SASEGT come from the germline V gene. The CDR3 totals 18 residues. CDR3 coding DNA: TGTGCCAGCAGCTTTACCCCAATCGGACAGGGAGGAACAGATACGCAGTATTTT. This codes for CASSFTPIGQGGTDTQYF.

This clonotype was seen at least ten times. This chain links TRBV7-9 with TRBJ2-5; 7 bases agree with TRBD1. Germline CDR1 reads SEHNR; CDR2 reads FQNEAQ (reference sequence). V lost 0 bases, J lost 2 bases, and 3 bases stayed unmatched. The CDR3 is 15 residues long. The CDR3 DNA is TGTGCCAGCAGCTTAGCCGGGGACAGTCAAGAGACCCAGTACTTC. Its protein is CASSLAGDSQETQYF. Variable domain in full (rest from reference TRBV7-9 and TRBJ2-5): DTGVSQNPRHKITKRGQNVTFRCDPISEHNRLYWYRQTLGQGPEFLTYFQNEAQLEKSRLLSDRFSAERPKGSFSTLEIQRTEQGDSAMYLCASSLAGDSQETQYFGPGTRLLVL.

The chain has TRBV14 and TRBJ2-1; a possible D gene is TRBD1 (6 bases). The CDR3 runs 18 residues. CDR1 and CDR2 from the germline V gene are SGHDN and FVKESK. Trimming stripped 0 bases from V and 7 bases from J, with 22 bases between. The CDR3, as DNA: TGTGCCAGCAGCCAAGATTATTATAGGATAGGACAGAGAAATGAGCAGTTCTTC. This translates into CASSQDYYRIGQRNEQFF.

This clonotype was observed at least ten times. The V gene is TRBV11-3, the J gene TRBJ2-5, with a tentative D call TRBD2 (5 bases). Germline assignment: CDR1 SGHNT and CDR2 YENEEA. The CDR3 loop spans 19 amino acids. V was shortened by 1 base and J by 0 bases, with 21 bases between the two germline ends. The CDR3: CASSLGLLLAEGDQETQYF. The CDR3 nucleotides read TGTGCCAGCAGCTTAGGTCTGTTATTGGCAGAGGGAGACCAAGAGACCCAGTACTTC. The complete variable domain, with remaining parts taken from reference TRBV11-3 and TRBJ2-5, reads EAGVVQSPRYKIIEKKQPVAFWCNPISGHNTLYWYLQNLGQGPELLIRYENEEAVDDSQLPKDRFSAERLKGVDSTLKIQPAELGDSAVYLCASSLGLLLAEGDQETQYFGPGTRLLVL.

The sample holds many counts of this clonotype. CDR3 amino acids: CSARDEPAYEQYF. In nucleotides, the CDR3 is TGCAGTGCTAGAGATGAACCGGCCTACGAGCAGTACTTC. V is TRBV20-1 and J is TRBJ2-7, with D uncertain. Trimming took 0 bases from V and 2 from J, leaving 8 bases between them. The CDR3 covers 13 residues. Germline V gene lookup returns CDR1 DFQATT and CDR2 SNEGSKA (reference sequence).

This clonotype has at least ten counts. The DNA of the CDR3 is TGTGCCAGTAGGCGGACTAGCGGCGGGGAGCTGTTTTTT. This gives the protein CASRRTSGGELFF. The chain has TRBV19 and TRBJ2-2; 10 nucleotides match TRBD2. Germline CDR1 LNHDA, CDR2 SQIVND (reference sequence). Germline trimming cut 6 bases from V and 7 bases from J; bases unmatched to any gene: 2. The CDR3 runs 13 residues.

As for this clonotype: This could be a read error, since a much larger clone is one nucleotide away. In DNA form, the CDR3 reads TGTGCCGGCAGGGTAACAGGGTCGGGCGGGGAGCTGTTTTTT. Its protein is CAGRVTGSGGELFF. J is TRBJ2-2 and V is TRBV6-1; TRBD1 is a possible D gene (6 bases). Germline loops: CDR1 MNHNS, CDR2 SASEGT. The CDR3 is made up of 14 amino acids.

The J gene is TRBJ2-1, the V gene TRBV5-4, with 9 bases lining up with TRBD1. Trimming took 1 base from V and 10 from J; bases not matched to a gene: 15. This CDR3 contains 17 residues. Germline-derived CDR1 and CDR2 are SGHNT and YYREEE (reference sequence). The CDR3 here is CASSLRQGVWGSSEQFF. In DNA form, the CDR3 reads TGTGCCAGCAGCTTGAGACAGGGGGTTTGGGGTTCCTCAGAGCAGTTCTTC.

This clonotype was recorded a few times. This chain links TRBV9 with TRBJ1-1; TRBD1 aligns across 12 bases. Germline CDR1 is SGDLS and CDR2 is YYNGEE. The CDR3 length is 15 residues. V gave up 3 bases and J gave up 5 bases; unmatched junction bases: 5. The CDR3 DNA reads as TGTGCCAGCAGCGGAGGGACAGGGGGCGCGACTGAAGCTTTCTTT. Its translation: CASSGGTGGATEAFF.

This clonotype was recorded many times. V and J are TRBV18 and TRBJ2-7; D ambiguous. This CDR3 is 13 amino acids long. V lost 8 bases and J 0 bases, leaving 11 bases between the germline ends. Germline V gives CDR1 KGHSH, CDR2 LQKENI. CDR3 in amino acids: CASSPPGSYEQYF. CDR3 coding DNA: TGTGCCAGCAGCCCCCCGGGCTCCTACGAGCAGTACTTC.

This clonotype has a handful of counts. V usage is TRBV5-4 and J usage is TRBJ1-1, with a weak D call TRBD1 (5 bases). Per the germline V gene, CDR1 is SGHNT and CDR2 is YYREEE (reference sequence). V was clipped by 4 bases and J by 0 bases, with 13 bases between them. The CDR3 totals 15 residues. The CDR3 here is CASSDRPGLNTEAFF. CDR3 coding DNA: TGTGCCAGCAGCGACCGCCCAGGGTTGAACACTGAAGCTTTCTTT.

This clonotype was counted at least ten times. The chain is built from TRBV30 and TRBJ2-7, with D possibly being TRBD2 (6 bases). Germline V lookup: CDR1 GTSNPN, CDR2 SVGIG (reference sequence). With 2 bases removed from V and 2 bases from J, the gap between germline ends came to 13 bases. The CDR3 covers 14 residues. This chain's CDR3 is CAWSRGTFAYEQYF. The CDR3 bases are TGTGCCTGGAGTCGGGGGACTTTCGCCTACGAGCAGTACTTC.

This clonotype was seen only a few times. This chain uses TRBV28 with TRBJ1-3; D gene uncertain. The CDR3 covers 16 residues. V gave up 5 bases and J gave up 0 bases, with 14 bases separating them. Germline V gene lookup returns CDR1 MDHEN and CDR2 SYDVKM. This CDR3 is CASSGILVSSGNTIYF. CDR3 DNA sequence: TGTGCCAGCAGTGGAATTCTTGTGAGCTCTGGAAACACCATATATTTT.

The chain joins TRBV19 to TRBJ2-1; 10 bases agree with TRBD2. Germline values: CDR1 LNHDA, CDR2 SQIVND (reference sequence). The V gene end was trimmed by 5 bases and the J gene end by 7 bases; junction bases not matched to a gene: 8. The CDR3 consists of 15 residues. CDR3: CASSFGGSGRNEQFF. CDR3 DNA: TGTGCCAGTAGTTTTGGGGGTAGCGGGAGGAATGAGCAGTTCTTC.

In this sample, this clonotype turned up many times. One junction end disagrees with the germline gene, perhaps due to a read error. V and J are TRBV6-5 and TRBJ1-1; 8 bases are shared with TRBD1. This CDR3 has 16 residues. Per germline, CDR1 MNHEY and CDR2 SVGAGI. The DNA of the CDR3 is TGTGCCAGCAGTTACGCAGGGGGCCTCTGGAACACCGAAGCTTTCTTT. This gives the protein CASSYAGGLWNTEAFF.

This clonotype occurred many times. This chain connects TRBV24-1 to TRBJ1-1; D is uncertain. With 3 bases removed from V and 7 bases from J, the gap between germline ends came to 8 bases. The CDR3 sequence is 12 residues long. The V gene's germline CDR1 is KGHDR and CDR2 SFDVKD. The CDR3 protein is CATSDPTDEAFF. CDR3 DNA sequence: TGTGCCACCAGTGATCCCACAGATGAAGCTTTCTTT.

The gene calls are TRBV6-6 and TRBJ2-7, with D possibly TRBD1 on 5 matching bases. V was clipped by 2 bases and J by 3 bases, with 11 bases between them. Germline assignment: CDR1 MNHNY and CDR2 SVGAGI (reference sequence). The CDR3 length is 14 residues. The CDR3 DNA reads TGTGCCAGCAGTTACCGGCAGGGAATCTACGAGCAGTACTTC. This encodes CASSYRQGIYEQYF.

This clonotype has a handful of counts. The gene calls are TRBV10-2 and TRBJ2-7; 7 bases align to TRBD1. The germline V gene has CDR1 WSHSY and CDR2 SAAADI. After removal of 7 bases from V and 3 bases from J, the junction contained 9 bases not matched to a gene. The CDR3 is made up of 14 amino acids. DNA for the CDR3: TGCGCCAGCAACGACAGGGCCCCTCACTACGAGCAGTACTTC. Protein product: CASNDRAPHYEQYF.